This is a list of T cell receptor beta chains from one sample in a study of T cells after yellow fever vaccination. Each CDR3 protein is one row after TCRdb ran MiXCR on the 5' RACE reads. The table lists 450,000 to 550,000 distinct CDR3 sequences, about 19% of them singletons. Sample: PBMCs, taken 15 days after the yellow fever booster vaccination. The receptors shown here come from a young man who received the YFV17D yellow fever vaccine. Each CDR3 is given with its conserved first and last residue. Fields, in order: CDR3 protein, CDR3 DNA, D gene, clone size, V gene, J gene. D genes are given only for firm matches. Not all rows give a size; the values are once, few, many and, for expanded clones, a class.

CDR3 protein: CASIRHLEQFF
CDR3 DNA: TGTGCCAGCATAAGACATCTTGAGCAGTTCTTC
D gene: .
clone size: few
V gene: TRBV2
J gene: TRBJ2-1

CDR3 protein: CSATGQGGETQYF
CDR3 DNA: TGCAGTGCTACAGGACAGGGCGGAGAGACCCAGTACTTC
D gene: TRBD1
clone size: .
V gene: TRBV20-1
J gene: TRBJ2-5

CDR3 protein: CASSLEAATSLETQYF
CDR3 DNA: TGTGCCAGCAGCTTAGAAGCGGCGACTAGCCTGGAGACCCAGTACTTC
D gene: TRBD2
clone size: .
V gene: TRBV11-2
J gene: TRBJ2-5

CDR3 protein: CASSQARGQGTDTQYF
CDR3 DNA: TGCGCCAGCAGCCAAGCGAGGGGACAGGGCACAGATACGCAGTATTTT
D gene: TRBD1
clone size: .
V gene: TRBV4-3
J gene: TRBJ2-3

CDR3 protein: CASSFRGQGFPDTQYF
CDR3 DNA: TGCGCCAGCAGCTTCCGTGGACAGGGGTTCCCAGATACGCAGTATTTT
D gene: TRBD1
clone size: .
V gene: TRBV4-3
J gene: TRBJ2-3

CDR3 protein: CASSFGTDTYEQYF
CDR3 DNA: TGCGCCAGCAGCTTCGGGACAGATACCTACGAGCAGTACTTC
D gene: TRBD1
clone size: .
V gene: TRBV5-1
J gene: TRBJ2-7

CDR3 protein: CASSLWGKQGANVLTF
CDR3 DNA: TGTGCCAGCAGCTTATGGGGGAAGCAGGGGGCCAACGTCCTGACTTTC
D gene: .
clone size: few
V gene: TRBV7-9
J gene: TRBJ2-6

CDR3 protein: CASSFHGTSGKTDTQYF
CDR3 DNA: TGTGCCAGCAGCTTTCACGGGACTAGCGGGAAAACAGATACGCAGTATTTT
D gene: TRBD2
clone size: few
V gene: TRBV7-4
J gene: TRBJ2-3

CDR3 protein: CASSQGQAGTQYF
CDR3 DNA: TGTGCCAGCAGCCAAGGACAGGCGGGGACCCAGTACTTC
D gene: .
clone size: .
V gene: TRBV4-2
J gene: TRBJ2-5

CDR3 protein: CASIREVGELFF
CDR3 DNA: TGTGCCAGCATCCGGGAGGTCGGGGAGCTGTTTTTT
D gene: TRBD2
clone size: .
V gene: TRBV12-3/TRBV12-4
J gene: TRBJ2-2

CDR3 protein: CASSQEVAGRLIRQYF
CDR3 DNA: TGCGCCAGCAGCCAAGAGGTAGCGGGTAGATTGATACGGCAGTATTTT
D gene: TRBD2
clone size: few
V gene: TRBV4-3
J gene: TRBJ2-3

CDR3 protein: CASSLALARNEQFF
CDR3 DNA: TGTGCCAGCAGCTTAGCCCTAGCGCGCAATGAGCAGTTCTTC
D gene: .
clone size: .
V gene: TRBV7-2
J gene: TRBJ2-1

CDR3 protein: CASSPPTRQVNEQFF
CDR3 DNA: TGTGCCAGCTCACCTCCCACGAGACAGGTCAATGAGCAGTTCTTC
D gene: .
clone size: .
V gene: TRBV18
J gene: TRBJ2-1

CDR3 protein: CASSRIGEPQHF
CDR3 DNA: TGTGCCAGCAGCCGAATTGGGGAGCCCCAGCATTTT
D gene: .
clone size: .
V gene: TRBV27
J gene: TRBJ1-5

CDR3 protein: CASSYPGELFF
CDR3 DNA: TGTGCCAGCAGTTACCCCGGGGAGCTGTTTTTT
D gene: .
clone size: many
V gene: TRBV6-2/TRBV6-3
J gene: TRBJ2-2

CDR3 protein: CASSPPASNEQFF
CDR3 DNA: TGTGCCAGCAGTCCCCCCGCGTCCAATGAGCAGTTCTTC
D gene: .
clone size: .
V gene: TRBV28
J gene: TRBJ2-1

CDR3 protein: CASSTQTGDEQYF
CDR3 DNA: TGTGCCAGCAGCACCCAAACAGGGGACGAGCAGTACTTC
D gene: TRBD1
clone size: .
V gene: TRBV7-2
J gene: TRBJ2-7

CDR3 protein: CASSSAGTGNTEAFF
CDR3 DNA: TGCGCCAGCAGCTCAGCCGGGACAGGGAACACTGAAGCTTTCTTT
D gene: TRBD1
clone size: few
V gene: TRBV5-1
J gene: TRBJ1-1

CDR3 protein: CASSRYRRDPEKLFF
CDR3 DNA: TGCGCCAGCAGCCGTTACCGCCGGGACCCTGAAAAACTGTTTTTT
D gene: .
clone size: .
V gene: TRBV5-1
J gene: TRBJ1-4

CDR3 protein: CASRTSGASTDTQYF
CDR3 DNA: TGTGCCAGCAGGACTAGCGGGGCCAGCACAGATACGCAGTATTTT
D gene: TRBD2
clone size: .
V gene: TRBV7-6
J gene: TRBJ2-3

CDR3 protein: CASSTPLRSGANVLTF
CDR3 DNA: TGTGCCAGCAGCACACCCCTTCGTTCTGGGGCCAACGTCCTGACTTTC
D gene: .
clone size: .
V gene: TRBV5-6
J gene: TRBJ2-6

CDR3 protein: CAISESLQGVQETQYF
CDR3 DNA: TGTGCCATCAGTGAGTCGTTACAGGGAGTACAAGAGACCCAGTACTTC
D gene: .
clone size: .
V gene: TRBV10-3
J gene: TRBJ2-5

CDR3 protein: CAWSGGAYNEQFF
CDR3 DNA: TGTGCCTGGAGTGGCGGGGCCTACAATGAGCAGTTCTTC
D gene: .
clone size: .
V gene: TRBV30
J gene: TRBJ2-1

CDR3 protein: CASSTVRSGAFGYEQYF
CDR3 DNA: TGTGCCAGTAGTACCGTCCGTTCTGGGGCGTTCGGGTACGAGCAGTACTTC
D gene: .
clone size: .
V gene: TRBV19
J gene: TRBJ2-7

CDR3 protein: CASSIGGMTGANVLTF
CDR3 DNA: TGTGCCAGTAGTATCGGGGGGATGACAGGGGCCAACGTCCTGACTTTC
D gene: TRBD2
clone size: .
V gene: TRBV19
J gene: TRBJ2-6

CDR3 protein: CAWSLLESPQYF
CDR3 DNA: TGTGCCTGGAGTCTCCTGGAGTCCCCTCAGTACTTC
D gene: .
clone size: few
V gene: TRBV30
J gene: TRBJ2-4

CDR3 protein: CASSSTGRWGSRDQPQHF
CDR3 DNA: TGTGCCAGCAGTTCGACCGGAAGATGGGGAAGTCGCGATCAGCCCCAGCATTTT
D gene: .
clone size: .
V gene: TRBV12-3/TRBV12-4
J gene: TRBJ1-5

CDR3 protein: CASSGGFEGDEQFF
CDR3 DNA: TGCGCCAGCAGCGGTGGGTTTGAAGGCGATGAGCAGTTCTTC
D gene: .
clone size: many
V gene: TRBV5-1
J gene: TRBJ2-1

CDR3 protein: CASSRLSKYEQYF
CDR3 DNA: TGTGCCAGCAGCAGGCTATCCAAGTACGAGCAGTACTTC
D gene: .
clone size: few
V gene: TRBV6-6
J gene: TRBJ2-7

CDR3 protein: CATSRDKKTYEQYF
CDR3 DNA: TGTGCCACCAGCAGAGATAAGAAGACCTACGAGCAGTACTTC
D gene: .
clone size: .
V gene: TRBV15
J gene: TRBJ2-7

CDR3 protein: CASSPGTETEAFF
CDR3 DNA: TGTGCCAGCTCCCCGGGGACGGAGACTGAAGCTTTCTTT
D gene: .
clone size: .
V gene: TRBV18
J gene: TRBJ1-1

CDR3 protein: CASSEFRYGYTF
CDR3 DNA: TGTGCCAGCAGTGAATTCCGCTATGGCTACACCTTC
D gene: .
clone size: .
V gene: TRBV2
J gene: TRBJ1-2

CDR3 protein: CASSLRPVGNEQFF
CDR3 DNA: TGCGCCAGCAGCCTGCGGCCTGTCGGTAATGAGCAGTTCTTC
D gene: .
clone size: .
V gene: TRBV4-3
J gene: TRBJ2-1

CDR3 protein: CASSHRGTMMKRLFF
CDR3 DNA: TGTGCCAGCAGCCACAGGGGAACGATGATGAAAAGGCTGTTTTTT
D gene: TRBD1
clone size: .
V gene: TRBV6-1
J gene: TRBJ1-4

CDR3 protein: CASSFPGARYEQYF
CDR3 DNA: TGCGCCAGCAGCTTCCCAGGGGCTCGCTACGAGCAGTACTTC
D gene: .
clone size: few
V gene: TRBV5-1
J gene: TRBJ2-7

CDR3 protein: CASRAIGEKLFF
CDR3 DNA: TGTGCCAGCAGGGCAATAGGGGAAAAACTGTTTTTT
D gene: .
clone size: many
V gene: TRBV27
J gene: TRBJ1-4

CDR3 protein: CASSGRGEGNNEQFF
CDR3 DNA: TGCGCCAGCAGCGGGCGGGGAGAGGGGAACAATGAGCAGTTCTTC
D gene: .
clone size: .
V gene: TRBV5-1
J gene: TRBJ2-1

CDR3 protein: CASSYGLAKQFF
CDR3 DNA: TGTGCCAGCAGTTACGGACTAGCGAAGCAGTTCTTC
D gene: TRBD2
clone size: few
V gene: TRBV12-3/TRBV12-4
J gene: TRBJ2-1

CDR3 protein: CASSRTSGNYEQFF
CDR3 DNA: TGTGCCAGCAGCCGGACTAGCGGGAACTATGAGCAGTTCTTC
D gene: TRBD2
clone size: .
V gene: TRBV6-1
J gene: TRBJ2-1

CDR3 protein: CASSAGRDTEAFF
CDR3 DNA: TGTGCTAGCAGCGCCGGGCGCGACACTGAAGCTTTCTTT
D gene: .
clone size: few
V gene: TRBV7-7
J gene: TRBJ1-1

CDR3 protein: CASSLLPTGAVNTEAFF
CDR3 DNA: TGCGCCAGCAGCTTGCTACCCACAGGGGCGGTAAACACTGAAGCTTTCTTT
D gene: TRBD1
clone size: .
V gene: TRBV5-1
J gene: TRBJ1-1

CDR3 protein: CSASRTSGYNEQFF
CDR3 DNA: TGCAGTGCTAGCAGGACTAGCGGCTACAATGAGCAGTTCTTC
D gene: TRBD2
clone size: .
V gene: TRBV20-1
J gene: TRBJ2-1